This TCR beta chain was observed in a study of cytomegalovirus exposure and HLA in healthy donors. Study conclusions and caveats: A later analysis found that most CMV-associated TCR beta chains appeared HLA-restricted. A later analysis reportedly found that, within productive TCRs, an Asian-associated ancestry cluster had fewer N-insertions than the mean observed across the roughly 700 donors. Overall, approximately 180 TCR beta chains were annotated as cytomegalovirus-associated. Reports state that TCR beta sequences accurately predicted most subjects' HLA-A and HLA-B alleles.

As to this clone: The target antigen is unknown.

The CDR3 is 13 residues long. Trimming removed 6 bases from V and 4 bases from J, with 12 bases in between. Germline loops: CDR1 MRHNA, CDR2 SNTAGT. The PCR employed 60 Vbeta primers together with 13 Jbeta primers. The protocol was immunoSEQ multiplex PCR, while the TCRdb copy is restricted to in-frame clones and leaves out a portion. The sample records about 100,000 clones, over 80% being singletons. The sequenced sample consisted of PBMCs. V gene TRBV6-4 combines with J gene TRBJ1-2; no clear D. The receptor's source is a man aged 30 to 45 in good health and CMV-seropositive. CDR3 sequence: CASRPTASYGYTF. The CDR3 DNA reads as TGTGCCAGCAGGCCCACAGCAAGCTATGGCTACACCTTC.